What follows are 8 T cell receptor beta chains derived from one specimen sequenced in a study of metastatic and nonmetastatic thyroid tumors. TCRdb used MiXCR to call clones anew from the PCR reads. The sample contains roughly 50,000 clones, 22% of which appear only once. All patients were untreated before thyroid surgery. What was sequenced was blood. The receptors derive from a male donor with papillary thyroid cancer or a benign thyroid nodule (not recorded which). Some clones in this sample may be carry-over from other donors' samples.

Points on this clone: A much larger clonotype is one base distant, so this may be a read error. Other DNA sequences in the same sample also yield this CDR3. This CDR3 reads CASSFGGDTEAFF. The CDR3 DNA reads as TGTGCCAGCAGCTTCGGAGGGGACACTGAAGCTTTCTTC. The V call is TRBV7-2, the J call TRBJ1-1, with D possibly being TRBD1 (6 bases). There are 13 residues in the CDR3. The germline V gene encodes CDR1 SGHTA and CDR2 FQGNSA.

V gene TRBV12-3 or TRBV12-4 combines with J gene TRBJ1-1, with D possibly matching TRBD1 (6 bases). V was clipped by 5 bases and J by 6 bases, with 13 bases between them. The CDR3 runs to 13 residues. The DNA of the CDR3 is TGTGCCAGCAGTCGGGACACCCACGCTGAAGCTTTCTTT. It codes for CASSRDTHAEAFF.

Worth noting for this clone: Different DNA sequences within this sample yield the same CDR3. The chain couples TRBV5-5 to TRBJ2-3; D uncertain. Germline V gives CDR1 SGHKS, CDR2 YYEKEE (reference sequence). CDR3 length: 14 residues. The V end was cut by 5 bases, the J end by 0 bases, with 10 bases between. As DNA, the CDR3 is TGTGCCAGCAGTCCTACAGAGAGCACAGATACGCAGTATTTT. It codes for CASSPTESTDTQYF.

This clone was found many times. The rearrangement links TRBV3-1 to TRBJ2-1; possibly TRBD2 for D (6 bases). V lost 2 bases to trimming and J lost 3 bases, with 20 bases between them. The CDR3 length is 18 residues. Germline loops: CDR1 LGHDT, CDR2 YNNKEL (reference sequence). CDR3 region: CASSQRIRSQEGYNEQFF. The DNA of the CDR3 is TGTGCCAGCAGCCAAAGAATCAGAAGCCAGGAGGGCTACAATGAGCAGTTCTTC.

This clone was seen once. A read error may account for a junction end that differs from germline. The same CDR3 is also encoded by other DNA sequences in this sample. The chain carries TRBV3-1 and TRBJ2-7; D is uncertain. This CDR3 region has 14 residues. Germline loops: CDR1 LGHDT, CDR2 YNNKEL (reference sequence). CDR3 sequence (DNA): TGTGCCAGCAGCCAGTTTGATGGGCCATACGAGCAGTATTTC. Translation: CASSQFDGPYEQYF.

There are a few counts of this clone. The chain joins TRBV12-3 or TRBV12-4 to TRBJ2-7, with D possibly being TRBD2 (6 bases). CDR3 size: 14 residues. Trimming pared 10 bases from V and 1 base from J, leaving 17 bases between. The CDR3 DNA reads as TGTGCCATCATTTTTAGCGGTTCTTCCTACGAGCAGTACTTC. Translated: CAIIFSGSSYEQYF.

The chain employs TRBV19 and TRBJ1-5; 8 bases agree with TRBD1. The CDR3 is 15 amino acids. V shed 1 base, J shed 4 bases, and the junction held 3 bases outside the gene matches. The V gene's germline CDR1 is LNHDA and CDR2 SQIVND (reference sequence). The CDR3 spells CASSIGDRFNQPQHF. Here the CDR3 DNA reads TGTGCCAGTAGTATAGGGGACAGGTTTAATCAGCCCCAGCATTTT.

Ten or more counts support this clone. This rearrangement joins TRBV5-1 to TRBJ2-5, with D unclear. V gave up 4 bases and J gave up 0 bases, with 7 bases separating them. CDR1 and CDR2 from the germline V gene are SGHRS and YFSETQ. CDR3 length: 13 residues. This CDR3 reads CASSSPNQETQYF. DNA for the CDR3: TGCGCCAGCAGCAGCCCTAACCAAGAGACCCAGTACTTC. The variable domain in full, with the rest retrieved from reference TRBV5-1 and TRBJ2-5, is KAGVTQTPRYLIKTRGQQVTLSCSPISGHRSVSWYQQTPGQGLQFLFEYFSETQRNKGNFPGRFSGRQFSNSRSEMNVSTLELGDSALYLCASSSPNQETQYFGPGTRLLVL.